A selection of T cell receptor beta chains follows, all from one sample in a study of beta chain features in type 1 diabetes. Clones were sequenced by immunoSEQ multiplex PCR, and TCRdb holds only the in-frame ones, with some missing. Of 350,000 to 450,000 clones in the sample, over 13% were seen once. Sequencing was done on a sample of naive CD4+ T cells from blood. Receptors originate from a woman between 18 and 29 years old in good health. Both conserved end residues are part of each CDR3. A D gene is named only where the DNA matches it firmly. Rows give clone size only sometimes, using once, few, many, or a class for an expanded clone.

size	D	V	J	CDR3	DNA
.	.	TRBV7-9	TRBJ1-5	CASSVTGSEQPQHF	TGTGCCAGCAGTGTAACAGGGTCTGAACAGCCCCAGCATTTT
few	.	TRBV7-9	TRBJ2-3	CASSPERSPTDTQYF	TGTGCCAGCAGCCCCGAGCGGAGCCCCACAGATACGCAGTATTTT
.	TRBD1	TRBV10-3	TRBJ2-2	CAISEKDRAGELFF	TGTGCCATCAGTGAGAAGGACAGGGCCGGGGAGCTGTTTTTT
.	TRBD1	TRBV27	TRBJ1-4	CASSFVGQGAEKLFF	TGTGCCAGCAGTTTTGTCGGGCAGGGGGCTGAAAAACTGTTTTTT
.	TRBD2	TRBV29-1	TRBJ2-3	CSVEGLAGGDTQYF	TGCAGCGTTGAGGGGCTAGCGGGAGGGGATACGCAGTATTTT
.	.	TRBV28	TRBJ1-1	CASGQIQNTEAFF	TGTGCCAGCGGACAGATACAGAACACTGAAGCTTTCTTT
.	.	TRBV9	TRBJ2-1	CASSPGQTYNEQFF	TGTGCCAGCAGCCCTGGACAGACATACAATGAGCAGTTCTTC
few	.	TRBV19	TRBJ2-6	CASSFTGSGANVLTF	TGTGCCAGTAGTTTTACAGGGTCGGGGGCCAACGTCCTGACTTTC
.	TRBD2	TRBV5-4	TRBJ2-3	CASSLASGSGRQADTQYF	TGTGCCAGCAGCTTGGCCTCGGGTAGCGGGAGACAGGCAGATACGCAGTATTTT
few	.	TRBV19	TRBJ2-4	CASRGSIQYF	TGTGCCAGTAGGGGGAGCATTCAGTACTTC
few	TRBD1	TRBV5-1	TRBJ2-7	CASSRNPGQGFNEQYF	TGCGCCAGCAGCCGTAACCCGGGACAGGGGTTCAACGAGCAGTACTTC
few	TRBD1	TRBV25-1	TRBJ2-7	CATEDRAHEQYF	TGTGCCACCGAGGACAGGGCACACGAGCAGTACTTC
.	.	TRBV7-2	TRBJ1-1	CASSFGQSNTEAFF	TGTGCCAGCAGCTTCGGACAGTCGAACACTGAAGCTTTCTTT
.	.	TRBV5-1	TRBJ1-1	CASSPGGLNTEAFF	TGCGCCAGCAGCCCGGGGGGATTGAACACTGAAGCTTTCTTT
once	TRBD1	TRBV5-4	TRBJ1-2	CASSRDREGIDYGYTF	TGTGCCAGCAGCCGGGACAGGGAAGGCATCGACTATGGCTACACCTTC
.	.	TRBV15	TRBJ2-1	CATSREKGQRASYNEQFF	TGTGCCACCAGCAGAGAGAAGGGCCAGCGGGCTTCCTACAATGAGCAGTTCTTC
.	TRBD1	TRBV29-1	TRBJ2-6	CSVEGDRGGAGTGANVLTF	TGCAGCGTTGAAGGTGACAGGGGGGGGGCTGGGACTGGGGCCAACGTCCTGACTTTC
once	.	TRBV7-8	TRBJ2-7	CASSPPGGRGYEQYF	TGTGCCAGCAGCCCACCGGGGGGCAGGGGCTACGAGCAGTACTTC
few	TRBD2	TRBV5-1	TRBJ2-5	CASTILAGGLETQYF	TGCGCCAGCACCATACTAGCGGGAGGGCTGGAGACCCAGTACTTC
.	TRBD2	TRBV9	TRBJ2-7	CASSVSASGRYEQYF	TGTGCCAGCAGCGTGTCCGCCAGCGGGAGGTACGAGCAGTACTTC